This TCR beta chain was sequenced during a study of T-cell reconstitution after alpha-beta-depleted transplantation in children. The length of the CDR3 is 12 residues. V lost 0 bases and J 7 bases, leaving 7 bases between the germline ends. Germline V gives CDR1 SGHAT, CDR2 FQNNGV. Regarding this clonotype: Its cognate antigen is unknown.

Study outcomes and limitations: The authors attributed T-cell counts and diversity one year after transplant mostly to newly produced T cells. Day-60 TCRbeta diversity that was high in some patients was derived from surviving recipient T cells and thymic progenitors. Reportedly, roughly two months post-transplant, alpha-beta T cells arose from several hundred expanded graft clones.

Construction of the TCRbeta library involved unique molecular identifiers. TCRdb re-derived calls from the PCR reads in MiXCR, one entry per CDR3 protein. The table has around 490,000 distinct CDR3 sequences, over 9.5% seen once; the top ten hold 12% to 15%. The chain has TRBV11-2 and TRBJ2-7, with D hard to call. Source: PBMCs, mostly from graft donor cells, taken 180 days after TCRalphabeta/CD19-depleted stem cell transplant. This TCR came from a female patient between 2 and 15 years old who had a stem cell transplant for aplastic anemia, so the T cells may come from the graft donor. The CDR3 protein is CASSLEYEEQYV. The CDR3 DNA reads as TGTGCCAGCAGCTTAGAGTATGAGGAGCAGTACGTC.